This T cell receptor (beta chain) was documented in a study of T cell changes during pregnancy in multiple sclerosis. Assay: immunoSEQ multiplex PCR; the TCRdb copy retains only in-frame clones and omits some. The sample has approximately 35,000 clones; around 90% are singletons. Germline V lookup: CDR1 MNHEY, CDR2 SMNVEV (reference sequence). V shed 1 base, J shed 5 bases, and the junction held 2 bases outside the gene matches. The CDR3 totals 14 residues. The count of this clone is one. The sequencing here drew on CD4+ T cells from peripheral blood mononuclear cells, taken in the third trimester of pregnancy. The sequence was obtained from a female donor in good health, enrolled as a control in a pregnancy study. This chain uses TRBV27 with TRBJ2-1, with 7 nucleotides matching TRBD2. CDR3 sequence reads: CASSLWTRDNEQFF. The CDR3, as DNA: TGTGCCAGCAGTTTATGGACTAGAGACAATGAGCAGTTCTTC.